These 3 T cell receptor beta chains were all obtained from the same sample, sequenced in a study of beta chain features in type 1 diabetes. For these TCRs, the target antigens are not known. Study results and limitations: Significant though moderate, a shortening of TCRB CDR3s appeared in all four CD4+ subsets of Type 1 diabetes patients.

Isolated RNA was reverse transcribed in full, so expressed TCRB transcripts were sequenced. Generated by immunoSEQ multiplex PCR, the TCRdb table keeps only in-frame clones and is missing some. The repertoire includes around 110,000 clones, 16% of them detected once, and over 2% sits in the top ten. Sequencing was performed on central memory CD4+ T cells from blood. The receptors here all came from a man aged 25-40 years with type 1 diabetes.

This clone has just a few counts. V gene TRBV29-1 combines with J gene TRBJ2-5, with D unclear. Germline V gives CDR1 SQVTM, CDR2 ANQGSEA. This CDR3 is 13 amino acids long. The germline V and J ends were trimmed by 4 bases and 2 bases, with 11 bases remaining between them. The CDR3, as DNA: TGCAGCGTTGCGCCAGACATACAAGAGACCCAGTACTTC. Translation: CSVAPDIQETQYF.

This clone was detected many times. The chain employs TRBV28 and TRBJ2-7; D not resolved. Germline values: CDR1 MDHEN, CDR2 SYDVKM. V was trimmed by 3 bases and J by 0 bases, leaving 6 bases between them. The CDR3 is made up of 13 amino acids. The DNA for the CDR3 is TGTGCCAGCAGTTTTTCTCACTCCTACGAGCAGTACTTC. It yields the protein CASSFSHSYEQYF.

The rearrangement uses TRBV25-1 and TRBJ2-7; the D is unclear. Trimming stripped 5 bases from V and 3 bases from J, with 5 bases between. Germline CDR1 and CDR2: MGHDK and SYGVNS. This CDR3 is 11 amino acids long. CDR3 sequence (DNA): TGTGCCAGCAGTTTTCACTACGAGCAGTACTTC. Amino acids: CASSFHYEQYF.